In this sample, the clone carrying this T cell receptor beta chain turned up a few times. Antigen: not known. From germline, CDR1 is GTSNPN and CDR2 SVGIG (reference sequence). V lost 2 bases and J 0 bases, leaving 10 bases between the germline ends. This CDR3 has 15 residues. The authors reverse transcribed all of the isolated RNA, so sequencing captured expressed TCRB transcripts. Only in-frame clones appear in the TCRdb table, and some are missing; sequencing was by immunoSEQ multiplex PCR. Among 430,000 or so clones, over 9.5% were seen once, and the ten largest hold 0.045% to 0.05%. The data stem from a study of beta chain features in type 1 diabetes. Study summary: Across the samples, roughly 98,000,000 sorted cells were examined in total. Study-wide results and limits: Type 1 diabetes patients had moderately but significantly shorter TCRB CDR3s in all four CD4+ subsets. Whether HLA type affects TCRB rearrangement stayed undetermined in the present work. Within patients, naive, central memory and Treg TCRB repertoires seemed more similar than within healthy donors.

The clonotype comes from a woman aged 18-30 years in good health. This chain joins TRBV30 and TRBJ1-4; TRBD1 is a possible D gene (6 bases). The specimen was naive CD4+ T cells from blood. The CDR3 sequence: CAWSLHRATNEKLFF. CDR3 bases: TGTGCCTGGAGTCTACACAGGGCAACTAATGAAAAACTGTTTTTT.